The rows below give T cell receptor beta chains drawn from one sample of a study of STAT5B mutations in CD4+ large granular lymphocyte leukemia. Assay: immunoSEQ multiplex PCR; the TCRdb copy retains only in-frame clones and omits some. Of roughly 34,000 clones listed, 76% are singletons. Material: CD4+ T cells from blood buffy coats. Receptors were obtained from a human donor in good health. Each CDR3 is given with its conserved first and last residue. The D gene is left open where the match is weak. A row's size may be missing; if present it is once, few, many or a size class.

CDR3nt: TGTGCCAGCAGCTTGCAAAACCAGGGACAGCCCCAGCATTTT
CDR3aa: CASSLQNQGQPQHF
v_gene: TRBV7-8
abundance: few
j_gene: TRBJ1-5
d_gene: -
len: 14

CDR3nt: TGTGCCAGCAGCTTGGAACTAGCGGGAGTTTACGAGCAGTACTTC
CDR3aa: CASSLELAGVYEQYF
v_gene: TRBV7-2
abundance: -
j_gene: TRBJ2-7
d_gene: TRBD2
len: 15

CDR3nt: TGTGCCAGCAGCTTTAGACTAGCGGGGGGGGGAGAGACCCAGTACTTC
CDR3aa: CASSFRLAGGGETQYF
v_gene: TRBV7-2
abundance: -
j_gene: TRBJ2-5
d_gene: TRBD2
len: 16

CDR3nt: TGTGCCAGCAGTGAACTAGCGGGGGGGCAAGAGACCCAGTACTTC
CDR3aa: CASSELAGGQETQYF
v_gene: TRBV6-1
abundance: -
j_gene: TRBJ2-5
d_gene: TRBD2
len: 15

CDR3nt: TGTGCCAGCAGCTGGGGCCTGAGGGGGAGCAATCGAGTCACAGATACGCAGTATTTT
CDR3aa: CASSWGLRGSNRVTDTQYF
v_gene: TRBV5-6
abundance: -
j_gene: TRBJ2-3
d_gene: -
len: 19

CDR3nt: TGTGCCAGCAGCCCGGGGAGACTTCGGGAGACCCAGTACTTC
CDR3aa: CASSPGRLRETQYF
v_gene: TRBV5-8
abundance: -
j_gene: TRBJ2-5
d_gene: -
len: 14

CDR3nt: TGTGCCAGCAGCTTCGGTGCAGGGGGCAGCGCCTACGAGCAGTACTTC
CDR3aa: CASSFGAGGSAYEQYF
v_gene: TRBV5-4
abundance: -
j_gene: TRBJ2-7
d_gene: TRBD1
len: 16

CDR3nt: TGCGCCAGCAGCTTGGAGGCGTTCGACGAGCAGTACTTC
CDR3aa: CASSLEAFDEQYF
v_gene: TRBV5-1
abundance: once
j_gene: TRBJ2-7
d_gene: -
len: 13

CDR3nt: TGTGCCCAGACTCAGGGAATTTTCTTCGCAACTAATGAAAAACTGTTTTTT
CDR3aa: CAQTQGIFFATNEKLFF
v_gene: TRBV5-8
abundance: -
j_gene: TRBJ1-4
d_gene: -
len: 17

CDR3nt: TGTGCCAGCACCGCGGGACTAGCGAACTACAATGAGCAGTTCTTC
CDR3aa: CASTAGLANYNEQFF
v_gene: TRBV6-5
abundance: -
j_gene: TRBJ2-1
d_gene: TRBD2
len: 15

CDR3nt: TGTGCCAGCAGCCAGGGACAGCAAGAGACCCAGTACTTC
CDR3aa: CASSQGQQETQYF
v_gene: TRBV14
abundance: -
j_gene: TRBJ2-5
d_gene: TRBD1
len: 13

CDR3nt: TGTGCCAGCAGCAGTCCCGGACAGGGGGTCGCTGAAGCTTTCTTT
CDR3aa: CASSSPGQGVAEAFF
v_gene: TRBV21-1
abundance: few
j_gene: TRBJ1-1
d_gene: -
len: 15

CDR3nt: TGTGCCAGCAGCTTTTTCCACGCCAGGACTAGCGGACCGAATGAGCAGTTCTTC
CDR3aa: CASSFFHARTSGPNEQFF
v_gene: TRBV5-4
abundance: -
j_gene: TRBJ2-1
d_gene: TRBD2
len: 18

CDR3nt: TGTGCCAGTCGTCAGGGACTATTCGATCTCACAGATACGCAGTATTTT
CDR3aa: CASRQGLFDLTDTQYF
v_gene: TRBV19
abundance: -
j_gene: TRBJ2-3
d_gene: TRBD2
len: 16

CDR3nt: TGTGCCAGCAGCCTTGGGACTCTAGGACTGTTTTTT
CDR3aa: CASSLGTLGLFF
v_gene: TRBV7-9
abundance: -
j_gene: TRBJ1-4
d_gene: -
len: 12

CDR3nt: TGTGCCAGCAGCTTCCCGGTCACCAGGGGACGGGTTGAGCAGTTCTTC
CDR3aa: CASSFPVTRGRVEQFF
v_gene: TRBV5-4
abundance: -
j_gene: TRBJ2-1
d_gene: -
len: 16

CDR3nt: TGTGCCAGCAGCTTTAGCGGCCAAGATACGCAGTATTTT
CDR3aa: CASSFSGQDTQYF
v_gene: TRBV7-2
abundance: once
j_gene: TRBJ2-3
d_gene: -
len: 13

CDR3nt: TGTGCCAGCAGCGCCCATAGCGGGTGGGTCTACGAGCAGTACTTC
CDR3aa: CASSAHSGWVYEQYF
v_gene: TRBV9
abundance: once
j_gene: TRBJ2-7
d_gene: TRBD2
len: 15

CDR3nt: TGTGCCAGCATGGGTGATTCCGTCTACACCTTC
CDR3aa: CASMGDSVYTF
v_gene: TRBV6-6
abundance: once
j_gene: TRBJ1-2
d_gene: -
len: 11

CDR3nt: TGTGCCAGCAGCGTTATAAGGGACAGCCCCTACGAGCAGTACTTC
CDR3aa: CASSVIRDSPYEQYF
v_gene: TRBV7-2
abundance: -
j_gene: TRBJ2-7
d_gene: TRBD1
len: 15

CDR3nt: TGTGCCAGCAACCTGGACGGACGAAATGAAAAACTGTTTTTT
CDR3aa: CASNLDGRNEKLFF
v_gene: TRBV19
abundance: few
j_gene: TRBJ1-4
d_gene: -
len: 14

CDR3nt: TGTGCCAGCAGCAGACCCGGGACTAGCGGGACTAGCACAGATACGCAGTATTTT
CDR3aa: CASSRPGTSGTSTDTQYF
v_gene: TRBV21-1
abundance: -
j_gene: TRBJ2-3
d_gene: -
len: 18

CDR3nt: TGCAGCGTCGTAGGGCCCCGGAGGGGCGCTTTACACGAGCAGTACTTC
CDR3aa: CSVVGPRRGALHEQYF
v_gene: TRBV29-1
abundance: -
j_gene: TRBJ2-7
d_gene: -
len: 16

CDR3nt: TGTGCCAGCAGCTCCCCCTTGCCGGGCGATGAGCAGTTCTTC
CDR3aa: CASSSPLPGDEQFF
v_gene: TRBV5-4
abundance: -
j_gene: TRBJ2-1
d_gene: -
len: 14

CDR3nt: TGTGCCAGTAGTATAGGAAGGGGACGGGAGACCCAGTACTTC
CDR3aa: CASSIGRGRETQYF
v_gene: TRBV19
abundance: -
j_gene: TRBJ2-5
d_gene: -
len: 14

CDR3nt: TGTGCCAGCAGCTCCAGACAGGGGAAACAAGAGACCCAGTACTTC
CDR3aa: CASSSRQGKQETQYF
v_gene: TRBV11-1
abundance: -
j_gene: TRBJ2-5
d_gene: TRBD1
len: 15

CDR3nt: TGCGCCAGCAGCCCTAGGACTATCACCGGGAACACCATATATTTT
CDR3aa: CASSPRTITGNTIYF
v_gene: TRBV4-3
abundance: -
j_gene: TRBJ1-3
d_gene: -
len: 15

CDR3nt: TGCGCCAGCAGCTTGGCCGTCGTGGGAAGGGGAGATACGCAGTATTTT
CDR3aa: CASSLAVVGRGDTQYF
v_gene: TRBV5-1
abundance: -
j_gene: TRBJ2-3
d_gene: -
len: 16

CDR3nt: TGCAGCGTAGTCCCTCAGCTGGGCGAGCAGTACTTC
CDR3aa: CSVVPQLGEQYF
v_gene: TRBV29-1
abundance: once
j_gene: TRBJ2-7
d_gene: -
len: 12

CDR3nt: TGCAGCGTTGATTATGTGACTAGCGGGGGCCCCAATGAGCAGTTCTTC
CDR3aa: CSVDYVTSGGPNEQFF
v_gene: TRBV29-1
abundance: once
j_gene: TRBJ2-1
d_gene: TRBD2
len: 16

CDR3nt: TGTGCCAGTAGTATTTTTAGCGGGAGGGTCAGGGAGCTGTTTTTT
CDR3aa: CASSIFSGRVRELFF
v_gene: TRBV19
abundance: -
j_gene: TRBJ2-2
d_gene: TRBD2
len: 15

CDR3nt: TGTGCCAGCGGGGACAGGGAACGATTAAGGTACTTC
CDR3aa: CASGDRERLRYF
v_gene: TRBV28
abundance: few
j_gene: TRBJ2-5
d_gene: TRBD1
len: 12

CDR3nt: TGTGCCAGCACTCTAGCGGATCCTGGGACAGATACGCAGTATTTT
CDR3aa: CASTLADPGTDTQYF
v_gene: TRBV6-1
abundance: once
j_gene: TRBJ2-3
d_gene: TRBD2
len: 15

CDR3nt: TGTGCCAGCAGCGCCGGGGGCGGGATCGTCCAGTTCTTC
CDR3aa: CASSAGGGIVQFF
v_gene: TRBV6-4
abundance: -
j_gene: TRBJ2-1
d_gene: -
len: 13

CDR3nt: TGTGCCAGCAGTGAAGCGCTCGTCTATAGCTCCTACAATGAGCAGTTCTTC
CDR3aa: CASSEALVYSSYNEQFF
v_gene: TRBV2
abundance: -
j_gene: TRBJ2-1
d_gene: -
len: 17

CDR3nt: TGTGCCATCAGTGCGAATCTGAATAGCAATCAGCCCCAGCATTTT
CDR3aa: CAISANLNSNQPQHF
v_gene: TRBV10-3
abundance: -
j_gene: TRBJ1-5
d_gene: -
len: 15

CDR3nt: TGTGCCACCGGCGATGAGGGTGGACTGTTTTTT
CDR3aa: CATGDEGGLFF
v_gene: TRBV5-4
abundance: few
j_gene: TRBJ1-4
d_gene: -
len: 11

CDR3nt: TGTGCCAGCAGCTTTAAACCGGGACAGGGAAACGAGCAGTACTTC
CDR3aa: CASSFKPGQGNEQYF
v_gene: TRBV7-2
abundance: -
j_gene: TRBJ2-7
d_gene: TRBD1
len: 15

CDR3nt: TGTGCCAGCAGCCAAGGATTCAATCAGCCCCAGCATTTT
CDR3aa: CASSQGFNQPQHF
v_gene: TRBV16
abundance: -
j_gene: TRBJ1-5
d_gene: -
len: 13

CDR3nt: TGTGCCAGCAGCTTTTGGATAGCGGACTCCAATGAGCAGTTCTTC
CDR3aa: CASSFWIADSNEQFF
v_gene: TRBV5-6
abundance: -
j_gene: TRBJ2-1
d_gene: -
len: 15

CDR3nt: TGTGCCAGCGCCTCGCAACAGGGGGACGCCGGGGAGCTGTTTTTT
CDR3aa: CASASQQGDAGELFF
v_gene: TRBV11-3
abundance: -
j_gene: TRBJ2-2
d_gene: TRBD1
len: 15

CDR3nt: TGTGCCAGCAGCATTAGAGGGACAGCCGACTACGAGCAGTACTTC
CDR3aa: CASSIRGTADYEQYF
v_gene: TRBV7-9
abundance: -
j_gene: TRBJ2-7
d_gene: TRBD1
len: 15

CDR3nt: TGCGCCAGCAGCTTTAGGAGCGGGAGTGCCGGGGAGCTGTTTTTT
CDR3aa: CASSFRSGSAGELFF
v_gene: TRBV5-1
abundance: -
j_gene: TRBJ2-2
d_gene: TRBD2
len: 15

CDR3nt: TGTGCCAGCAGCCAGCCCGAGATTGGTTTTGAGACCCAGTACTTC
CDR3aa: CASSQPEIGFETQYF
v_gene: TRBV7-8
abundance: once
j_gene: TRBJ2-5
d_gene: -
len: 15

CDR3nt: TGTGCCAGCAGCTTAAAAGCCGGGACAGGGGGTGGCACAGATACGCAGTATTTT
CDR3aa: CASSLKAGTGGGTDTQYF
v_gene: TRBV7-2
abundance: -
j_gene: TRBJ2-3
d_gene: TRBD1
len: 18

CDR3nt: TGCAGCGTTGGGACTACTTCGAATGAGCAGTTCTTC
CDR3aa: CSVGTTSNEQFF
v_gene: TRBV29-1
abundance: -
j_gene: TRBJ2-1
d_gene: -
len: 12

CDR3nt: TGTGCTAGTGGTTTATCTGGGAGCAATCAGCCCCAGCATTTT
CDR3aa: CASGLSGSNQPQHF
v_gene: TRBV12-5
abundance: few
j_gene: TRBJ1-5
d_gene: -
len: 14

CDR3nt: TGTGCCAGCAGCTCGGGACTAGCGGGTGAGACCCAGTACTTC
CDR3aa: CASSSGLAGETQYF
v_gene: TRBV11-1
abundance: -
j_gene: TRBJ2-5
d_gene: TRBD2
len: 14

CDR3nt: TGTGCCAGCAAACCCACAGAGGGGGTGCAGTTCTTC
CDR3aa: CASKPTEGVQFF
v_gene: TRBV2
abundance: -
j_gene: TRBJ2-1
d_gene: -
len: 12

CDR3nt: TGTGCCAGCAGCTCCCAGACTAGCGGACTAAAAACCTACGAGCAGTACTTC
CDR3aa: CASSSQTSGLKTYEQYF
v_gene: TRBV11-3
abundance: few
j_gene: TRBJ2-7
d_gene: TRBD2
len: 17

CDR3nt: TGCGCCAGCAGCTCCGATCTCCCCGGGACAGGGACAGATACGCAGTATTTT
CDR3aa: CASSSDLPGTGTDTQYF
v_gene: TRBV5-1
abundance: -
j_gene: TRBJ2-3
d_gene: TRBD1
len: 17

CDR3nt: TGTGCCAGCAGCTTACGGGACAGGGCTAGCGAGCAGTTCTTC
CDR3aa: CASSLRDRASEQFF
v_gene: TRBV7-2
abundance: -
j_gene: TRBJ2-1
d_gene: TRBD1
len: 14

CDR3nt: TGTGCCACCAGCAGGGGAGAATTCCTAGCCAAAAACATTCAGTACTTC
CDR3aa: CATSRGEFLAKNIQYF
v_gene: TRBV15
abundance: -
j_gene: TRBJ2-4
d_gene: -
len: 16

CDR3nt: TGTGCCAGCGGTGGAAGTTTGAACACTGAAGCTTTCTTT
CDR3aa: CASGGSLNTEAFF
v_gene: TRBV9
abundance: few
j_gene: TRBJ1-1
d_gene: -
len: 13

CDR3nt: TGCGCCAGCAGTGCGTCCCCAAATCAGCCCCAGCATTTT
CDR3aa: CASSASPNQPQHF
v_gene: TRBV5-1
abundance: few
j_gene: TRBJ1-5
d_gene: -
len: 13

CDR3nt: TGTGCCAGCAGCTTATTTAATGGAGACACCATATATTTT
CDR3aa: CASSLFNGDTIYF
v_gene: TRBV7-2
abundance: once
j_gene: TRBJ1-3
d_gene: -
len: 13

CDR3nt: TGTGCCAGCGAACTAGCGGGCTCCTACAATGAGCAGTTCTTC
CDR3aa: CASELAGSYNEQFF
v_gene: TRBV25-1
abundance: -
j_gene: TRBJ2-1
d_gene: TRBD2
len: 14

CDR3nt: TGTGCCAGCAGCCTTTCCACCGCGAACACCGGGGAGCTGTTTTTT
CDR3aa: CASSLSTANTGELFF
v_gene: TRBV11-2
abundance: -
j_gene: TRBJ2-2
d_gene: -
len: 15

CDR3nt: TGTGCCAGCTCAATAATAGCGGGGACGGGGGAGCAGTACTTC
CDR3aa: CASSIIAGTGEQYF
v_gene: TRBV18
abundance: -
j_gene: TRBJ2-7
d_gene: TRBD2
len: 14

CDR3nt: TGTGCCACCAGCGACGGGACTTCCAGGGAAAAACTGTTTTTT
CDR3aa: CATSDGTSREKLFF
v_gene: TRBV15
abundance: -
j_gene: TRBJ1-4
d_gene: -
len: 14